This T cell receptor beta chain comes out of a study of blood T cell repertoires in COVID-19. Across the whole study: Sites in the United States, Italy and Spain provided acute and convalescent COVID-19 samples. PBMCs, B-cell-depleted T cells, or T cells provided the cDNA or gDNA that made up the material.

V trimming: 3 bases; J trimming: 3 bases; junction bases outside the gene matches: 7. There are 16 residues in the CDR3. The germline V gene encodes CDR1 LNHNV and CDR2 YYDKDF (reference sequence). The protocol was immunoSEQ multiplex PCR, while the TCRdb copy is restricted to in-frame clones and leaves out a portion. The data show 100,000 to 120,000 clones, roughly 80% seen once. Sequenced input: peripheral blood. The J gene is TRBJ2-7, the V gene TRBV15, with 11 bases lining up with TRBD2. This sequence originates from a woman aged 40 to 50 with acute or convalescent COVID-19. The DNA for the CDR3 is TGTGCCACCAGCAGGGCCCGGACTAGCGGGTACTACGAGCAGTACTTC. This translates into CATSRARTSGYYEQYF.